The 10 T cell receptor beta chains below come from one sample, sequenced in a study of T cell clonality in common variable immunodeficiency. Libraries were prepared by immunoSEQ multiplex PCR; TCRdb keeps only in-frame clonotypes and omits some of them. The sample yields roughly 79,000 clones, without any singletons. Sample: peripheral blood mononuclear cells. These receptors were obtained from a person aged 18 to 69 in good health.

This clone appeared many times. The observed sequence ends 3 residues before the CDR3 terminus, with the missing tail filled in from the germline J gene. The rearrangement uses TRBV2 and TRBJ2-3, with a weak D call TRBD1 (5 bases). Germline lookup yields CDR1 SNHLY and CDR2 FYNNEI. V dropped 8 bases and J dropped 0 bases, with 12 bases sitting between them. CDR3 length: 14 residues. The CDR3 spells CASEGASSTDTQYF. The sequenced CDR3 bases are TGTGCCAGCGAAGGGGCTTCTAGCACAGATACG.

This clone came up many times. The read is 3 residues too short to cover the CDR3 end, so that end is filled in from the germline J gene. The chain carries TRBV28 and TRBJ2-7; possible D gene TRBD2, 5 bases. This CDR3 spans 14 amino acids. V was clipped by 2 bases and J by 2 bases, with 10 bases between them. Germline V gene sequence: CDR1 MDHEN, CDR2 SYDVKM. The sequenced CDR3 bases are TGTGCCAGCAGTTTAAGTCTCGGGGCCTACGAG. Amino acid sequence: CASSLSLGAYE. The whole CDR3 reads CASSLSLGAYEQYF.

This clone was seen many times. The read finishes 3 residues shy of the CDR3 end, and the germline J gene is used to complete it. The chain carries TRBV19 and TRBJ2-2; 8 nucleotides match TRBD1. The CDR3 length is 16 residues. V lost 3 bases, J lost 3 bases, and 6 bases stayed unmatched. Germline V lookup: CDR1 LNHDA, CDR2 SQIVND (reference sequence). The CDR3 protein is CASSIPGGLDTGELFF. The CDR3 bases that were read are TGTGCCAGTAGTATCCCAGGGGGCTTGGACACCGGGGAG.

This clone was counted many times. The covered CDR3 bases are TGTGCCAGCAGCTTACGCCAGCGGACCCACTCCACAGATACG. It translates to CASSLRQRTHSTDT. The whole CDR3 sequence is CASSLRQRTHSTDTQYF. The chain couples TRBV7-6 to TRBJ2-3, with D perhaps TRBD2 (5 bases). The read stops 3 residues short of the end of the CDR3; the missing end is completed from the germline J gene. The germline V gene encodes CDR1 SGHVS and CDR2 FNYEAQ. V gave up 2 bases and J gave up 2 bases, with 17 bases separating them. The CDR3 extends over 17 amino acids.

A note on this clone: The read terminates 3 residues ahead of where the CDR3 ends, so the germline J gene completes it. The chain links TRBV10-2 to TRBJ2-7; TRBD2 agrees at 7 bases. Unmatched junction bases numbered 12, after V lost 10 bases and J lost 3 bases. Germline CDR1 is WSHSY and CDR2 is SAAADI. The CDR3 is made up of 14 amino acids. CDR3 DNA (partial): TGCGCCACGGCTTGGGGGGGGGAAGGCTACGAG. Residues: CATAWGGEGYE. The entire CDR3 protein reads CATAWGGEGYEQYF.

This clone was counted ten times or more. The read ends 3 residues shy of where the CDR3 ends; the end is completed using the germline J gene. The chain uses TRBV14 and TRBJ2-1; 12 bases are a match to TRBD2. The V segment lost 5 bases and the J segment 6 bases; nucleotides outside the gene matches: 5. CDR3 length equals 15 residues. CDR1 SGHDN and CDR2 FVKESK come from the germline V gene. CDR3 bases read: TGTGCCAGCAGCGAAACTAGCGGGAGGTTCAATGAG. Encoded protein: CASSETSGRFNE. The complete CDR3 sequence is CASSETSGRFNEQFF.

This clone appeared many times. The CDR3 goes on 3 residues after the read ends, and that part is filled in from the germline J gene. V usage is TRBV2 and J usage is TRBJ2-7, with 8 nucleotides matching TRBD1. Losses at the gene ends were 5 bases for V and 4 bases for J; bases not matched to a gene: 1. Germline CDR1 is SNHLY and CDR2 is FYNNEI. There are 12 residues in the CDR3. The chain's CDR3 is CASSWTGYEQYF. The CDR3 bases that were read are TGTGCCAGCAGTTGGACAGGGTACGAG.

This clone was observed many times. The missing CDR3 end, 3 residues past where the read stops, is filled in from the germline J gene. This chain uses TRBV6-2 or TRBV6-3 with TRBJ2-2, with D perhaps TRBD2 (5 bases). Looked up from germline, CDR1 is MNHEY and CDR2 is SVGEGT. Trimming took off 5 bases at V and 7 bases at J, with 14 bases between the two ends. This CDR3 region has 14 residues. Here the CDR3 reads CASSGLRGVGELFF. The CDR3 DNA, read in part, is TGTGCCAGCAGTGGACTCCGCGGAGTCGGGGAG.

This clone was observed many times. With the read ending 3 residues before the CDR3 end, the germline J gene is used to fill in that end. This rearrangement joins TRBV29-1 to TRBJ2-1; D not certain. Germline V lookup: CDR1 SQVTM, CDR2 ANQGSEA. The V gene lost 6 bases and the J gene lost 6 bases, with 15 bases spanning the gap. The CDR3 is 13 residues long. The CDR3 DNA, read in part, is TGCAGCGTCCTCCGGTCCCTTCCCAATGAG. Translated, it gives CSVLRSLPNE. The whole CDR3 region reads CSVLRSLPNEQFF.

At least ten counts were recorded for this clone. The read is 3 residues too short to cover the CDR3 end, so that end is filled in from the germline J gene. The chain recombines TRBV18 with TRBJ2-7, with 10 bases matching TRBD2. CDR1 and CDR2 (germline): KGHSH, LQKENI. Trimming took 3 bases from V and 6 from J; bases not matched to a gene: 5. This CDR3 spans 14 amino acids. The CDR3 is CASSPSGLASEQYF. The CDR3 DNA, read in part, is TGTGCCAGCTCACCTTCGGGACTAGCGAGCGAG.